Below, one T cell receptor (beta chain) is given with its context. The antigen is undetermined. This entry belongs to a study of vaccination effects on CD4 cells after COVID-19. CDR3 length equals 15 residues. V lost 2 bases and J lost 2; bases outside the gene matches: 6. Germline V gene data show CDR1 as SGHNT and CDR2 as YYREEE (reference sequence). CD4+ T cells specific for antigen were expanded with viral peptide pools by the ViraFEST assay before sequencing. Cells that had been cultured for 10 days were the source of isolated CD4+ T cells. All participants had two doses of either the BNT162b2 or mRNA-1273 vaccine. Each culture well received around 2 million PBMC. These cells were then cultured in IMDM with about 10 IU/ml IL-2 and roughly 10 ug/ml peptides. Method: immunoSEQ multiplex PCR; TCRdb's copy keeps in-frame clones and lacks some. Of 65,000 to 75,000 clones detected, 70% to 85% appear once; the ten largest clones hold under 2%.

The receptor was derived from a human donor who received a COVID-19 vaccine. The gene calls are TRBV5-4 and TRBJ1-2, with 7 bases fitting TRBD1. Sequences were derived from CD4+ T cells from PBMCs cultured with HCoV-229E spike peptides, sampled after COVID-19 vaccination. CDR3 sequence reads: CASSLTGAGNYGYTF. The CDR3 DNA reads as TGTGCCAGCAGCTTAACAGGGGCGGGGAACTATGGCTACACCTTC.